Each of the 28 T cell receptor beta chains below was sequenced from the same sample in a study of blood T cell repertoires in COVID-19. Sequencing used immunoSEQ multiplex PCR; TCRdb keeps in-frame clones, though not all of them. The sample includes 84,000 or so clones, almost 95% of them seen just once. The sample comprised peripheral blood. The receptors originated from a woman aged 55-75 years with active COVID-19.

The CDR3 loop is CASSQAGQGTSNQPQHF. CDR3 coding DNA: TGCGCCAGCAGCCAAGCGGGACAGGGGACCAGCAATCAGCCCCAGCATTTT. The chain recombines TRBV4-1 with TRBJ1-5; 10 bases are shared with TRBD1. The CDR3 has 17 residues. The germline gives CDR1 MGHRA, CDR2 YSYEKL. V trimming: 1 base; J trimming: 1 base; junction bases outside the gene matches: 4.

Here the CDR3 reads CASSLGQISDEQFF. CDR3 sequence (DNA): TGTGCCAGCAGCTTAGGACAGATCAGCGATGAGCAGTTCTTC. J is TRBJ2-1 and V is TRBV7-8; tentatively, D is TRBD1 (5 bases). The V gene's germline CDR1 is SGHVS and CDR2 FQNEAQ. This CDR3 is 14 amino acids long. Trimming cost V 1 base and J 8 bases, with 12 bases left between them.

This clone was seen once. The chain is built from TRBV28 and TRBJ2-7; 9 nucleotides align to TRBD1. This CDR3 contains 14 residues. V lost 6 bases and J lost 6; bases outside the gene matches: 9. The germline V gene encodes CDR1 MDHEN and CDR2 SYDVKM. The CDR3 is CASRIDRGVREQYF. CDR3 nucleotides: TGTGCCAGCAGAATCGACAGGGGGGTACGCGAGCAGTACTTC.

The V and J genes are TRBV20-1 and TRBJ2-1, with a weak D call TRBD2 (6 bases). This CDR3 has 11 amino acids. V dropped 5 bases and J dropped 7 bases, with 9 bases sitting between them. Germline V gene data show CDR1 as DFQATT and CDR2 as SNEGSKA (reference sequence). The CDR3 bases are TGCAGTGCTGGGAGGAATAATGAGCAGTTCTTC. Its translation: CSAGRNNEQFF.

V usage is TRBV2 and J usage is TRBJ1-2, with TRBD1 matching 11 bases. CDR3 length: 19 residues. Per the germline V gene, CDR1 is SNHLY and CDR2 is FYNNEI. Trimming cost V 2 bases and J 3 bases; bases outside gene matches: 14. CDR3 nucleotides: TGTGCCAGCAGTGAACCCCTTTTCGTCAGGACAGGGGGCGACTATGGCTACACCTTC. It specifies CASSEPLFVRTGGDYGYTF.

CDR3 region: CASTPATGYNEQFF. The CDR3 region has the DNA TGTGCCAGCACCCCCGCGACAGGGTACAATGAGCAGTTCTTC. The V and J genes are TRBV28 and TRBJ2-1, with 7 bases fitting TRBD1. V lost 7 bases to trimming and J lost 4 bases; unmatched junction nucleotides: 7. The germline V gene has CDR1 MDHEN and CDR2 SYDVKM. The CDR3 has 14 amino acids.

The chain recombines TRBV6-5 with TRBJ2-2; TRBD1 might be the D (6 bases). V gave up 6 bases and J gave up 1 base, with 12 bases separating them. CDR3 length: 15 residues. The V gene's germline CDR1 is MNHEY and CDR2 SVGAGI. The CDR3 region is CASRTWTENTGELFF. The CDR3 region has the DNA TGTGCCAGCAGGACATGGACAGAGAACACCGGGGAGCTGTTTTTT.

The J gene is TRBJ1-1, the V gene TRBV9; D is possibly TRBD1 (5 bases). Germline CDR1 reads SGDLS; CDR2 reads YYNGEE. The V end lost 0 bases, the J end lost 7 bases, and 19 bases lay between the germline ends. The CDR3 contains 16 residues. As DNA, the CDR3 is TGTGCCAGCAGCGTAGATGGGGCCCCCTCGCCAATTGAAGCTTTCTTT. This translates into CASSVDGAPSPIEAFF.

The gene calls are TRBV6-5 and TRBJ1-5, with D possibly TRBD1 on 6 matching bases. The CDR3 is 13 residues long. Germline-derived CDR1 and CDR2 are MNHEY and SVGAGI. V was cut by 6 bases and J by 3 bases, with 9 bases left in between. The CDR3 DNA is TGTGCCAGCAGAAGACAGGACAATCAGCCCCAGCATTTT. It translates to CASRRQDNQPQHF.

This clone appeared a single time. This sequence joins TRBV5-4 and TRBJ2-2; D might be TRBD2 (6 bases). Trimming removed 4 bases at V and 2 bases at J, with 24 bases between. The CDR3 consists of 19 residues. Germline values: CDR1 SGHNT, CDR2 YYREEE (reference sequence). CDR3 sequence (DNA): TGTGCCAGCAGCCCCCGGCGAACCGGAGGGACTTTTAACACCGGGGAGCTGTTTTTT. This gives the protein CASSPRRTGGTFNTGELFF.

This CDR3 is CASSYSKSGSSYEQYF. The CDR3 DNA follows: TGTGCCAGCAGTTACTCGAAATCCGGGAGTTCCTACGAGCAGTACTTC. The rearrangement uses TRBV6-6 and TRBJ2-7, with D maybe TRBD2 (6 bases). Germline V lookup: CDR1 MNHNY, CDR2 SVGAGI (reference sequence). The CDR3 contains 16 residues. The V end lost 0 bases, the J end lost 1 base, and 13 bases lay between the germline ends.

The chain joins TRBV6-5 to TRBJ2-5; D call uncertain. CDR1 and CDR2 (germline): MNHEY, SVGAGI. With 6 bases removed from V and 1 base from J, the gap between germline ends came to 15 bases. This CDR3 has 15 amino acids. The CDR3 region is CASSPGLVGQETQYF. CDR3 DNA sequence: TGTGCCAGCAGCCCAGGTTTAGTGGGCCAAGAGACCCAGTACTTC.

The chain couples TRBV3-1 (or the pseudogene TRBV3-2) to TRBJ1-2; D is undetermined. Germline CDR1 is LGHDT and CDR2 is YNNKEL (reference sequence). This CDR3 has 12 residues. Trimming shortened V by 6 bases and J by 3 bases, and 8 bases separated the two germline ends. The CDR3 loop is CASRSVYYGYTF. The CDR3 DNA follows: TGTGCCAGCAGGTCGGTTTACTATGGCTACACCTTC.

The chain combines TRBV6-5 with TRBJ1-1; D not resolved. V was cut by 5 bases and J by 2 bases, with 12 bases left in between. The CDR3 runs to 14 residues. Germline CDR1 is MNHEY and CDR2 is SVGAGI. The CDR3 sequence is CASSLREENTEAFF. DNA of the CDR3: TGTGCCAGCAGTCTCCGGGAAGAAAACACTGAAGCTTTCTTT.

This rearrangement joins TRBV4-2 to TRBJ2-7; 7 bases match TRBD2. CDR3 length: 14 amino acids. The V gene's germline CDR1 is LGHNA and CDR2 YNFKEQ. The V gene end was trimmed by 0 bases and the J gene end by 2 bases; junction bases not matched to a gene: 1. CDR3 protein: CASSQDLAAYEQYF. The CDR3 DNA is TGTGCCAGCAGCCAAGATCTAGCGGCCTACGAGCAGTACTTC.

This clone occurred a few times. The CDR3 spells CASSSESQGFGNTIYF. CDR3 coding DNA: TGCGCCAGCAGCTCAGAGTCGCAGGGGTTTGGAAACACCATATATTTT. J is TRBJ1-3 and V is TRBV5-1; D is perhaps TRBD1 (6 bases). V gave up 3 bases and J gave up 3 bases, with 16 bases separating them. The CDR3 runs 16 residues. CDR1 and CDR2 (germline): SGHRS, YFSETQ. The complete variable domain, with remaining parts taken from reference TRBV5-1 and TRBJ1-3, reads KAGVTQTPRYLIKTRGQQVTLSCSPISGHRSVSWYQQTPGQGLQFLFEYFSETQRNKGNFPGRFSGRQFSNSRSEMNVSTLELGDSALYLCASSSESQGFGNTIYFGEGSWLTVV.

The J gene is TRBJ2-5, the V gene TRBV24-1; no definite D call. This CDR3 is built from 12 residues. V lost 9 bases and J 4 bases, leaving 11 bases between the germline ends. Looked up from germline, CDR1 is KGHDR and CDR2 is SFDVKD. The CDR3 is CATSAAGETQYF. CDR3 nucleotides: TGTGCCACCTCCGCAGCAGGAGAGACCCAGTACTTC.

V and J are TRBV11-2 and TRBJ1-6; perhaps TRBD1 as D (5 bases). V was shortened by 4 bases and J by 4 bases, with 8 bases between the two germline ends. The germline gives CDR1 SGHAT, CDR2 FQNNGV. The CDR3 extends over 14 amino acids. DNA for the CDR3: TGTGCCAGCAGCTCGGGGGGATATAATTCACCCCTCCACTTT. It encodes CASSSGGYNSPLHF.

The chain joins TRBV9 to TRBJ1-1; unclear D gene. V dropped 0 bases and J dropped 0 bases, with 12 bases sitting between them. The CDR3 contains 16 residues. CDR1 SGDLS and CDR2 YYNGEE come from the germline V gene. The CDR3 reads CASSVGMVGMNTEAFF. The CDR3 bases are TGTGCCAGCAGCGTAGGAATGGTGGGCATGAACACTGAAGCTTTCTTT. Full variable domain (missing parts from reference TRBV9 and TRBJ1-1): DSGVTQTPKHLITATGQRVTLRCSPRSGDLSVYWYQQSLDQGLQFLIQYYNGEERAKGNILERFSAQQFPDLHSELNLSSLELGDSALYFCASSVGMVGMNTEAFFGQGTRLTVV.

Concerning this clone: The same CDR3 arises from other DNA sequences in this sample as well. This sequence joins TRBV6-5 and TRBJ2-7; 9 nucleotides agree with TRBD1. There are 15 residues in the CDR3. V shed 0 bases, J shed 4 bases, and the junction held 4 bases outside the gene matches. Germline CDR1 and CDR2: MNHEY and SVGAGI. The CDR3 sequence: CASSYSRTGAYEQYF. DNA for the CDR3: TGTGCCAGCAGTTACTCTAGGACAGGGGCTTACGAGCAGTACTTC.

The chain links TRBV30 to TRBJ1-1, with D unresolved. V lost 2 bases and J lost 5, with 6 bases in between. This CDR3 spans 11 amino acids. Germline assignment: CDR1 GTSNPN and CDR2 SVGIG (reference sequence). CDR3 bases: TGTGCCTGGAGTAGAGGGACTGAAGCTTTCTTT. It codes for CAWSRGTEAFF.

The chain combines TRBV5-1 with TRBJ2-3; 14 positions agree with TRBD2. The CDR3 covers 18 residues. J was trimmed by 4 bases and V by 2 bases; bases with no gene match: 9. Germline CDR1 reads SGHRS; CDR2 reads YFSETQ. DNA of the CDR3: TGCGCCAGCAGCTTACAGCCCGGGACTAGCGGGGGTTCAGATACGCAGTATTTT. Translating gives CASSLQPGTSGGSDTQYF.

V gene TRBV7-9 combines with J gene TRBJ2-1; TRBD2 aligns across 11 bases. CDR3 size: 17 residues. V was clipped by 3 bases and J by 8 bases; unmatched bases: 12. The V gene's germline CDR1 is SEHNR and CDR2 FQNEAQ (reference sequence). Here the CDR3 DNA reads TGTGCCAGCAGCTTGAGACCGGGACTAGCGGCCTCGGATGAGCAGTTCTTC. Translated: CASSLRPGLAASDEQFF.

The chain combines TRBV7-8 with TRBJ1-2; no clear D. CDR1 is SGHVS, CDR2 FQNEAQ, per germline. V was cut by 3 bases and J by 4 bases, with 9 bases left in between. CDR3 size: 13 residues. CDR3: CASSFGRSYGYTF. The CDR3 bases are TGTGCCAGCAGCTTTGGGCGTTCCTATGGCTACACCTTC.

The V and J genes are TRBV24-1 and TRBJ1-1, with a tentative D call TRBD1 (5 bases). This CDR3 is 15 amino acids long. Trimming took off 2 bases at V and 3 bases at J, with 12 bases between the two ends. Germline assignment: CDR1 KGHDR and CDR2 SFDVKD. The CDR3 nucleotides are TGTGCCACCAGTGATTCAGGGTCGGGTGACACTGAAGCTTTCTTT. Translated: CATSDSGSGDTEAFF.

The chain is built from TRBV10-1 and TRBJ1-5; D call uncertain. The CDR3 loop spans 14 amino acids. Looked up from germline, CDR1 is WNHNN and CDR2 is SYGVQD (reference sequence). The V end was cut by 7 bases, the J end by 1 base, with 11 bases between. The DNA for the CDR3 is TGCGCCAGCAACCTTAGGAGGAGCAATCAGCCCCAGCATTTT. This translates into CASNLRRSNQPQHF.

CDR3 nucleotides: TGTGCCAGTAGGGAGGGTGCGAGCAATCAGCCCCAGCATTTT. Protein sequence: CASREGASNQPQHF. V gene TRBV19 combines with J gene TRBJ1-5; unclear D gene. The CDR3 spans 14 residues. Germline V lookup: CDR1 LNHDA, CDR2 SQIVND (reference sequence). V was trimmed by 6 bases and J by 1 base, leaving 10 bases between them.

The chain combines TRBV6-6 with TRBJ2-7; 8 bases align to TRBD1. V shed 4 bases, J shed 3 bases, and the junction held 5 bases outside the gene matches. CDR3 length: 14 amino acids. CDR1 is MNHNY, CDR2 SVGAGI, per germline (reference sequence). The CDR3 DNA sequence: TGTGCCAGCAGTTTGGACAGGGAAAGCTACGAGCAGTACTTC. Its protein product is CASSLDRESYEQYF.